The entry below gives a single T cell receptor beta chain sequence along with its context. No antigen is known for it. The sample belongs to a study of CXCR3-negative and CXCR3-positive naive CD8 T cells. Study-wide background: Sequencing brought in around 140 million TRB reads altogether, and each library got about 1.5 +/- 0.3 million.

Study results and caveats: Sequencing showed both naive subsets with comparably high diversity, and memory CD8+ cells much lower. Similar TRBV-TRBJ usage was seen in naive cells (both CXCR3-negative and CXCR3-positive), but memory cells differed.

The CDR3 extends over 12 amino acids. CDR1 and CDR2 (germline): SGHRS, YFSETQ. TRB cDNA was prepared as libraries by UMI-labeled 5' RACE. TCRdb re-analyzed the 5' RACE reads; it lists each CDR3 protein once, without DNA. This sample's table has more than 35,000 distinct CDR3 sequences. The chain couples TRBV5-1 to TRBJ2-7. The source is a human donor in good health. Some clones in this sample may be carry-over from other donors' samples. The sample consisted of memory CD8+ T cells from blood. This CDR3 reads CASSPLGYEQYF.